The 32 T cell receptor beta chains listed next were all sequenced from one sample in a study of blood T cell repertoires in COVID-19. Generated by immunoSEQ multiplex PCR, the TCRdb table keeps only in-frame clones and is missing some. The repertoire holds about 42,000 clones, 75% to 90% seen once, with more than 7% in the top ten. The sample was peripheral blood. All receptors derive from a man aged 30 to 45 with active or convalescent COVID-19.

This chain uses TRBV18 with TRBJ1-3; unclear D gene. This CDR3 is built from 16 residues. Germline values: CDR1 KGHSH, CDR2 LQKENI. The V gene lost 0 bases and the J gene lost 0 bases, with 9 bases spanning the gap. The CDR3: CASSPPSGGSGNTIYF. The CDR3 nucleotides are TGTGCCAGCTCACCACCGTCGGGTGGCTCTGGAAACACCATATATTTT.

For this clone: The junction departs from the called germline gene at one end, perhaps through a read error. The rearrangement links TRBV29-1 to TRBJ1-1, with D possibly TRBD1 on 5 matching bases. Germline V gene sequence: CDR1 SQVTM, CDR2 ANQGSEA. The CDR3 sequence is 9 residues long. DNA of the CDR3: TGCAGCACCGGGGGTGGTTACAGCTTT. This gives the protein CSTGGGYSF.

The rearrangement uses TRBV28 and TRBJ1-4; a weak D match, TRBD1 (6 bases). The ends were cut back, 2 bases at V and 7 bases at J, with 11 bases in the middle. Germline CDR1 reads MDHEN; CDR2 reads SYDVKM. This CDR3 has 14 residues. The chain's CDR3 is CASSLDRLTEKLFF. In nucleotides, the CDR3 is TGTGCCAGCAGTTTAGACAGGCTTACTGAAAAACTGTTTTTT.

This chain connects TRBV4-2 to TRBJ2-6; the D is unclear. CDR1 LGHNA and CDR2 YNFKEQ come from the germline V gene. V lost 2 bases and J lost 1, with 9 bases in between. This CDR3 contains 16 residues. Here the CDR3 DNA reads TGTGCCAGCAGCCAAAGTCCAACTTCTGGGGCCAACGTCCTGACTTTC. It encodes CASSQSPTSGANVLTF.

In DNA form, the CDR3 reads TGTGCCTGGAAGAAAGGGACAGGACCGAATCAGCCCCAGCATTTT. Its protein product is CAWKKGTGPNQPQHF. The chain joins TRBV30 to TRBJ1-5; the match to TRBD1 covers 8 bases. CDR1 and CDR2 (germline): GTSNPN, SVGIG (reference sequence). The CDR3 spans 15 residues. Trimming at V came to 4 bases and at J to 4 bases, leaving 9 bases not matched to a gene.

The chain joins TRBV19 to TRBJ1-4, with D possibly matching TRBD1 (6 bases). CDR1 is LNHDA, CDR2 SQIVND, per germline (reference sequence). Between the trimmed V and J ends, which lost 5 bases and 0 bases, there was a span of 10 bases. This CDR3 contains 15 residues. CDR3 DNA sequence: TGTGCCAGTAGTGAGACAGGAACAACTAATGAAAAACTGTTTTTT. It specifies CASSETGTTNEKLFF.

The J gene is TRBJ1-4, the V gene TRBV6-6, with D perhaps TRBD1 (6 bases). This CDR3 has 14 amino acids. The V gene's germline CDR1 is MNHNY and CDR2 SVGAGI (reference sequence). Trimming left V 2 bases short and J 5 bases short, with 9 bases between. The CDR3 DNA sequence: TGTGCCAGCAGTTACAGACAGGCCAATGAAAAACTGTTTTTT. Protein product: CASSYRQANEKLFF.

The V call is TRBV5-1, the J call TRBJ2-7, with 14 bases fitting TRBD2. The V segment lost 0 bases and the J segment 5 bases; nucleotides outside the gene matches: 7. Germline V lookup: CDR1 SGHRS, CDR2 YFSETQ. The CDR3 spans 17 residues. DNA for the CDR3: TGCGCCAGCAGCTTGGCCGGGACTAGCGGGAGTATAAACGAGCAGTACGTC. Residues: CASSLAGTSGSINEQYV.

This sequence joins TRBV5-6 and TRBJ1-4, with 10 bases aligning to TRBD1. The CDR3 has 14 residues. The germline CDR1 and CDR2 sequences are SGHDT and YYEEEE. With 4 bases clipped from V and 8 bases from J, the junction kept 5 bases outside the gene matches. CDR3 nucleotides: TGTGCCAGCAGCCGACAGGGGGCGTGGGAAAAACTGTTTTTT. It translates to CASSRQGAWEKLFF.

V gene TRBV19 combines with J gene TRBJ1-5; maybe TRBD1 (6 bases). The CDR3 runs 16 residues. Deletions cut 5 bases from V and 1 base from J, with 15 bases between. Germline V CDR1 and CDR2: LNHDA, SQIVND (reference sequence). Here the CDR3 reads CASSPGGGWSNQPQHF. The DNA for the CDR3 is TGTGCCAGTAGTCCTGGGGGGGGCTGGAGCAATCAGCCCCAGCATTTT.

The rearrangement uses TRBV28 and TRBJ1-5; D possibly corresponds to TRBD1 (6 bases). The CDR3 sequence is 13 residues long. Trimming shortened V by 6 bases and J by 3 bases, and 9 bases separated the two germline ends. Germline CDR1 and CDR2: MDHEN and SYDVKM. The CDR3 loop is CASRDSYNQPQHF. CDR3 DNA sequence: TGTGCCAGCAGGGACAGTTACAATCAGCCCCAGCATTTT.

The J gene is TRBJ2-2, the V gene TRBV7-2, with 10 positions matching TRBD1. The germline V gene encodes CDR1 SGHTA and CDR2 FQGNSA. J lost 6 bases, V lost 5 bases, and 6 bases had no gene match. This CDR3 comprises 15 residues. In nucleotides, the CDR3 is TGTGCCAGCAGCCTCGGGACAGGGGTCTCCGGGGAGCTGTTTTTT. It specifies CASSLGTGVSGELFF.

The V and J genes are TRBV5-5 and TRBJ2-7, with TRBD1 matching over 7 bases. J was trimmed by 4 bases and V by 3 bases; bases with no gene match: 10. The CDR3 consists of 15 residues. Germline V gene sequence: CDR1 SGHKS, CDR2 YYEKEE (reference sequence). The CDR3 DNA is TGTGCCAGCAGCTCCTCGACAGGGTCCTTGTACGAGCAGTACTTC. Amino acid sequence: CASSSSTGSLYEQYF.

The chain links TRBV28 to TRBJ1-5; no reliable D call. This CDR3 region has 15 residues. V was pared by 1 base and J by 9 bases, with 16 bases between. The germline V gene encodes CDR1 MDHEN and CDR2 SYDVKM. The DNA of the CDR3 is TGTGCCAGCAGTTTATCGGGAACAGTGAACCGGCCCCAGCATTTT. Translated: CASSLSGTVNRPQHF.

This CDR3 is CASIYSVLSNQPQHF. DNA of the CDR3: TGTGCCAGTATTTATTCGGTACTGAGCAATCAGCCCCAGCATTTT. V gene TRBV19 combines with J gene TRBJ1-5; D unclear. Trimming removed 7 bases from V and 1 base from J, with 14 bases in between. This CDR3 is built from 15 residues. Germline V gives CDR1 LNHDA, CDR2 SQIVND (reference sequence).

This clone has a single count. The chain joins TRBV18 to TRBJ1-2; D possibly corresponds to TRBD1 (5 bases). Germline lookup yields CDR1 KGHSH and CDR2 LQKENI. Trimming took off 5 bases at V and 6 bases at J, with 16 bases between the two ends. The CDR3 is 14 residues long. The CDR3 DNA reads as TGTGCCAGCTCAGCCTTCCAGGGAAAGGATGGCTACACCTTC. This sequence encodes CASSAFQGKDGYTF.

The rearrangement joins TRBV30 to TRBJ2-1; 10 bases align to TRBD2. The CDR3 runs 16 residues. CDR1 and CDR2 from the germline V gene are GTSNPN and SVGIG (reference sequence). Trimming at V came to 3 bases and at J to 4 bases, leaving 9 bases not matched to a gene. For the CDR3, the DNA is TGTGCCTGGAGGGACCCCAGGACTAGCGGTTACAATGAGCAGTTCTTC. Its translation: CAWRDPRTSGYNEQFF.

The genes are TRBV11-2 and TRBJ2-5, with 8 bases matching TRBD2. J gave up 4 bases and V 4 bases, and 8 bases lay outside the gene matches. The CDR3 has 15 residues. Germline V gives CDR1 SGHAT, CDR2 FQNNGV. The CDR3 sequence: CASSSAGLAGETQYF. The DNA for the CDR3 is TGTGCCAGCAGCTCAGCAGGACTAGCTGGAGAGACCCAGTACTTC.

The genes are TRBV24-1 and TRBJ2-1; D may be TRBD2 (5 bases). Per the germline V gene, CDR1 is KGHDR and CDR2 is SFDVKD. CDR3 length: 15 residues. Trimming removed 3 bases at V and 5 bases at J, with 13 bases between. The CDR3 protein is CATSDPGRRNNEQFF. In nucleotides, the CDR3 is TGTGCCACCAGTGATCCGGGAAGGCGCAACAATGAGCAGTTCTTC.

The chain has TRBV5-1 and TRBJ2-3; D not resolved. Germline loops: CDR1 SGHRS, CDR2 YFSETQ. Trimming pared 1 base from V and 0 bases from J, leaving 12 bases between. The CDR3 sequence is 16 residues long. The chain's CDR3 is CASSLSPTTSTDTQYF. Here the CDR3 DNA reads TGCGCCAGCAGCTTGAGTCCCACTACTAGCACAGATACGCAGTATTTT.

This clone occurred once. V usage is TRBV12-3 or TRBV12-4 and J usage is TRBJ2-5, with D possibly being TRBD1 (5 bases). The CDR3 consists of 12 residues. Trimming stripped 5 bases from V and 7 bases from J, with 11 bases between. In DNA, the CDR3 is TGTGCCAGCAGTACGCTTACAGGGACCCAGTACTTC. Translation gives CASSTLTGTQYF.

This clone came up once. The CDR3 region is CASSLEQGYYGYTF. In DNA, the CDR3 is TGTGCCAGCAGTTTAGAACAGGGATACTATGGCTACACCTTC. The chain employs TRBV27 and TRBJ1-2, with TRBD1 as a possible D gene (6 bases). This CDR3 is built from 14 residues. Trimming cost V 2 bases and J 3 bases, with 10 bases left between them. Germline values: CDR1 MNHEY, CDR2 SMNVEV (reference sequence).

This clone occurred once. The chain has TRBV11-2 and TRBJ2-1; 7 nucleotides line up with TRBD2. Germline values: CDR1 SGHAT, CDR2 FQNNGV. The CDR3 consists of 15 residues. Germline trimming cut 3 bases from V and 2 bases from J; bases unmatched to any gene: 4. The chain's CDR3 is CASSFGGGTYNEQFF. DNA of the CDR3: TGTGCCAGCAGCTTCGGGGGAGGGACCTACAATGAGCAGTTCTTC.

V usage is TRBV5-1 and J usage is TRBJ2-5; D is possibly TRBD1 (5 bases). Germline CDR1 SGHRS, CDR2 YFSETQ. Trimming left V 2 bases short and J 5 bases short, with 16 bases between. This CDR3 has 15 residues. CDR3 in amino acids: CASSFGRWKGETQYF. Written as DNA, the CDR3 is TGCGCCAGCAGCTTCGGACGGTGGAAGGGGGAGACCCAGTACTTC.

Here the CDR3 DNA reads TGTGCCAGCAGTTACTCGGGGGCAGGGACTAACTATGGCTACACCTTC. Residues: CASSYSGAGTNYGYTF. The rearrangement joins TRBV6-5 to TRBJ1-2; D may be TRBD1 (6 bases). CDR1 MNHEY and CDR2 SVGAGI come from the germline V gene. This CDR3 has 16 amino acids. Trimming took off 0 bases at V and 0 bases at J, with 11 bases between the two ends.

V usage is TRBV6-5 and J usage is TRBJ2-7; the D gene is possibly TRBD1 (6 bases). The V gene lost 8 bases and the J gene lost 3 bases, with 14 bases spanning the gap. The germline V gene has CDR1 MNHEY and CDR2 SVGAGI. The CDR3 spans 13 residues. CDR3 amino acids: CASARDILYEQYF. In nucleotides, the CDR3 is TGTGCCAGCGCTAGGGACATCCTCTACGAGCAGTACTTC.

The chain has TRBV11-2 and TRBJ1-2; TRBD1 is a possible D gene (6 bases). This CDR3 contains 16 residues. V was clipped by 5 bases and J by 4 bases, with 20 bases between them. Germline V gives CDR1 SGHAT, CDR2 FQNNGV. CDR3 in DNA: TGTGCCAGCAGCCCCCAGCTACAGGGATTTGTCTATGGCTACACCTTC. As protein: CASSPQLQGFVYGYTF.

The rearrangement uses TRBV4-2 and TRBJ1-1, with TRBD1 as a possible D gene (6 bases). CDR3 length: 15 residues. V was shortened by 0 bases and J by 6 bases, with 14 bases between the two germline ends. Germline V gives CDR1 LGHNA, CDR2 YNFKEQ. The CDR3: CASSQDGGATSEAFF. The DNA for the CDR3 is TGTGCCAGCAGCCAAGATGGGGGGGCCACCTCTGAAGCTTTCTTT.

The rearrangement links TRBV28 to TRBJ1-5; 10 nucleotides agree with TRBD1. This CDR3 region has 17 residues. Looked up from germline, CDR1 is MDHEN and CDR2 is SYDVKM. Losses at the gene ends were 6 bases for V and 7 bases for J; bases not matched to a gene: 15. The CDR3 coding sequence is TGTGCCAGCAGCTTTTTAACCGCTGGGACAGGGGAACAGCCCCAGCATTTT. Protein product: CASSFLTAGTGEQPQHF. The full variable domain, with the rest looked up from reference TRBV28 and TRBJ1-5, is DVKVTQSSRYLVKRTGEKVFLECVQDMDHENMFWYRQDPGLGLRLIYFSYDVKMKEKGDIPEGYSVSREKKERFSLILESASTNQTSMYLCASSFLTAGTGEQPQHFGDGTRLSIL.

CDR3 sequence (DNA): TGTGCCAGCAGACATTTCCTAGCGGGGCCAGAGACCCAGTACTTC. Translation: CASRHFLAGPETQYF. The chain links TRBV11-2 to TRBJ2-5; 9 nucleotides line up with TRBD2. The CDR3 extends over 15 amino acids. Per germline, CDR1 SGHAT and CDR2 FQNNGV. V was clipped by 6 bases and J by 4 bases; unmatched bases: 9.

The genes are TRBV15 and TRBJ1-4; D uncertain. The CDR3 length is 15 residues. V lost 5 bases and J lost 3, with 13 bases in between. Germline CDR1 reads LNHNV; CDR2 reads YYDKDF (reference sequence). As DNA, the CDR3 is TGTGCCACCAGCGAGACGGGTGCGGCTAATGAAAAACTGTTTTTT. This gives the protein CATSETGAANEKLFF.

CDR3 nucleotide sequence: TGTGCCAGCAGCCAAGATCAATGGTATCAGGGGGCGGGGGAGCAGTACTTC. Its protein product is CASSQDQWYQGAGEQYF. The chain joins TRBV3-1 (or the pseudogene TRBV3-2) to TRBJ2-7; TRBD1 matches at 8 bases. The CDR3 is made up of 17 amino acids. From germline, CDR1 is LGHDT and CDR2 YNNKEL (reference sequence). The J segment lost 7 bases and the V segment lost 0 bases, leaving 14 bases of the junction unmatched.